Listed here are 21 T cell receptor beta chains from one sample, sequenced in a study of T-cell memory formation after mild COVID-19. One entry per CDR3 protein results from TCRdb running MiXCR on the 5' RACE reads. Here the sample spans about 90,000 distinct CDR3 sequences, over 12% being singletons. Sequencing used PBMCs or a T cell subset sorted from them (not recorded which). The origin of the receptors is a young man who had mild COVID-19 (a few samples of this study predate the infection). Cell type and time point are not known.

In DNA form, the CDR3 reads TGTGCCAGCAGCGGGACAGATACTAATGAAAAACTGTTTTTT. As protein: CASSGTDTNEKLFF. The rearrangement links TRBV7-9 to TRBJ1-4, with 7 bases fitting TRBD1. V lost 5 bases and J lost 2; bases outside the gene matches: 2. The CDR3 consists of 14 residues. Germline lookup yields CDR1 SEHNR and CDR2 FQNEAQ (reference sequence).

This clonotype was counted between two and nine times. This chain uses TRBV29-1 with TRBJ2-3, with D unresolved. This CDR3 is 13 amino acids long. V was shortened by 4 bases and J by 0 bases, with 8 bases between the two germline ends. CDR1 and CDR2 (germline): SQVTM, ANQGSEA. CDR3 sequence (DNA): TGCAGCGTTGGGGCTACTAGCACAGATACGCAGTATTTT. Translation: CSVGATSTDTQYF.

This clonotype has just a few counts. The CDR3 DNA follows: TGTGCCAGCAGCCCAATGGTCAGGGAAAAACTGTTTTTT. Its protein product is CASSPMVREKLFF. The chain is built from TRBV11-2 and TRBJ1-4; no clear D. This CDR3 spans 13 amino acids. Deletions cut 5 bases from V and 8 bases from J, with 12 bases between. The V gene's germline CDR1 is SGHAT and CDR2 FQNNGV.

The chain recombines TRBV20-1 with TRBJ2-7; 9 nucleotides align to TRBD1. The length of the CDR3 is 15 residues. The trim removed 0 bases at V and 5 bases at J, leaving 8 bases unmatched. Germline V gene data show CDR1 as DFQATT and CDR2 as SNEGSKA (reference sequence). CDR3 coding DNA: TGCAGTGCTAGAGACCTCGACAGGGGGTCCGACGAGCAGTACTTC. It yields the protein CSARDLDRGSDEQYF.

A few counts support this clonotype. The chain combines TRBV7-7 with TRBJ1-2; D is ambiguous. Germline V gives CDR1 SSHAT, CDR2 FNYEAQ (reference sequence). V shed 5 bases and J shed 6 bases, with 19 bases lying between them. The CDR3 consists of 15 residues. The CDR3, as DNA: TGTGCCAGCAGCCCCGGAGGGCCGTTAAAGGATGGCTACACCTTC. Amino acids: CASSPGGPLKDGYTF.

The chain combines TRBV4-1 with TRBJ2-7; TRBD2 matches at 8 bases. Germline V lookup: CDR1 MGHRA, CDR2 YSYEKL. V gave up 0 bases and J gave up 0 bases; unmatched junction bases: 10. This CDR3 is built from 18 residues. CDR3 nucleotide sequence: TGCGCCAGCAGCCAAGACCCTCCGGGACTAGAGGTCTCCTACGAGCAGTACGTC. Its protein product is CASSQDPPGLEVSYEQYV.

This clonotype turned up a few times. The V gene is TRBV12-3 or TRBV12-4, the J gene TRBJ2-3; D might be TRBD2 (6 bases). Trimming cost V 10 bases and J 4 bases, with 18 bases left between them. The CDR3 extends over 14 amino acids. DNA for the CDR3: TGTGCCACCTCGAAGTCGGAGGGTGCAGATACGCAGTATTTT. Residues: CATSKSEGADTQYF.

The chain carries TRBV4-1 and TRBJ2-5, with 9 bases fitting TRBD2. Trimming at V came to 0 bases and at J to 5 bases, leaving 7 bases not matched to a gene. The germline V gene has CDR1 MGHRA and CDR2 YSYEKL. The CDR3 is 16 amino acids. The CDR3 sequence: CASSQDERGAWETQYF. The CDR3 DNA sequence: TGCGCCAGCAGCCAAGATGAGCGGGGGGCGTGGGAGACCCAGTACTTC.

The gene calls are TRBV6-6 and TRBJ1-5; no clear D gene. This CDR3 contains 14 residues. V gave up 11 bases and J gave up 0 bases, with 14 bases separating them. CDR1 and CDR2 (germline): MNHNY, SVGAGI (reference sequence). The chain's CDR3 is CAVARTHSNQPQHF. In nucleotides, the CDR3 is TGTGCCGTCGCACGGACCCATAGCAATCAGCCCCAGCATTTT.

This chain joins TRBV7-6 and TRBJ1-1, with 7 bases that match TRBD1. This CDR3 region has 17 residues. The J segment lost 3 bases and the V segment lost 5 bases, leaving 15 bases of the junction unmatched. CDR1 is SGHVS and CDR2 is FNYEAQ in the germline V gene. Here the CDR3 reads CASSTHRTGTADTEAFF. DNA of the CDR3: TGTGCCAGCAGCACCCATAGGACCGGGACAGCGGACACTGAAGCTTTCTTT.

Only one count was recorded for this clonotype. V usage is TRBV28 and J usage is TRBJ1-1; weak D call: TRBD1 (5 bases). Germline V CDR1 and CDR2: MDHEN, SYDVKM. V was pared by 10 bases and J by 5 bases, with 20 bases between. The CDR3 sequence is 14 residues long. This CDR3 is CAISERGKRTEAFF. Here the CDR3 DNA reads TGTGCCATCAGCGAGCGGGGGAAAAGGACTGAAGCTTTCTTT.

This clonotype was picked up many times. The V and J genes are TRBV7-2 and TRBJ2-1, with TRBD2 matching over 9 bases. Germline loops: CDR1 SGHTA, CDR2 FQGNSA. V trimming: 3 bases; J trimming: 7 bases; junction bases outside the gene matches: 4. This CDR3 has 14 amino acids. CDR3 region: CASSFAGGPNEQFF. DNA of the CDR3: TGTGCCAGCAGCTTCGCGGGGGGGCCGAATGAGCAGTTCTTC.

This clonotype was detected a few times. The V gene is TRBV7-9, the J gene TRBJ2-7; maybe TRBD1 (5 bases). V was trimmed by 5 bases and J by 4 bases, leaving 18 bases between them. The CDR3 spans 15 residues. Germline CDR1 SEHNR, CDR2 FQNEAQ (reference sequence). This CDR3 is CASSPPQGSNYEQYF. In DNA, the CDR3 is TGTGCCAGCAGCCCCCCGCAGGGCTCTAATTACGAGCAGTACTTC.

The CDR3 nucleotides read TGCGCCAGCAGCCAAGACCCATCCACCTATGGCTACACCTTC. Translation gives CASSQDPSTYGYTF. V gene TRBV4-1 combines with J gene TRBJ1-2; no firm D call. The CDR3 is made up of 14 amino acids. The V gene's germline CDR1 is MGHRA and CDR2 YSYEKL. The germline V and J ends were trimmed by 0 bases and 4 bases, with 9 bases remaining between them.

Of note for this clonotype: The CDR3 end shows no conserved phenylalanine or tryptophan, and so a read error is likely. The chain combines TRBV24-1 with TRBJ2-1, with D perhaps given as TRBD1 or TRBD2 (5 bases each). This CDR3 has 15 amino acids. Germline loops: CDR1 KGHDR, CDR2 SFDVKD. Trimming took 2 bases from V and 4 from J, leaving 11 bases between them. The CDR3 loop reads CATSDWAGSYNEQFS. In nucleotides, the CDR3 is TGTGCCACCAGTGATTGGGCAGGGAGTTACAATGAGCAGTTCTCC.

This CDR3 is CASSVESLSYNEQFF. The CDR3 bases are TGTGCCAGCAGCGTGGAAAGTTTGTCCTACAATGAGCAGTTCTTC. The V call is TRBV9, the J call TRBJ2-1; D is ambiguous. V shed 2 bases and J shed 1 base, with 10 bases lying between them. This CDR3 is built from 15 residues. Germline V CDR1 and CDR2: SGDLS, YYNGEE.

This clonotype was detected many times. The CDR3 protein is CASSLGGFSYEQYF. In DNA, the CDR3 is TGTGCCAGCAGCTTAGGAGGGTTCTCCTACGAGCAGTACTTC. The rearrangement uses TRBV11-2 and TRBJ2-7, with a tentative D call TRBD2 (5 bases). The ends were cut back, 1 base at V and 0 bases at J, with 7 bases in the middle. Germline V gives CDR1 SGHAT, CDR2 FQNNGV. The CDR3 has 14 amino acids. The complete variable domain, with remaining parts taken from reference TRBV11-2 and TRBJ2-7, reads EAGVAQSPRYKIIEKRQSVAFWCNPISGHATLYWYQQILGQGPKLLIQFQNNGVVDDSQLPKDRFSAERLKGVDSTLKIQPAKLEDSAVYLCASSLGGFSYEQYFGPGTRLTVT.

This sequence joins TRBV7-3 and TRBJ2-1; D not certain. Trimming removed 5 bases at V and 0 bases at J, with 14 bases between. From germline, CDR1 is SGHTA and CDR2 FQGTGA. This CDR3 contains 16 residues. The chain's CDR3 is CASSQGFGSSYNEQFF. CDR3 sequence (DNA): TGTGCCAGCAGCCAAGGGTTCGGAAGCTCCTACAATGAGCAGTTCTTC.

To note about this clonotype: The germline gene is not matched at one end of the junction; a read error may be the cause. The DNA of the CDR3 is TGTACCAGCAGCCTGGAGGGGGACCCCTACAATGAGCAGTTCTTC. Protein: CTSSLEGDPYNEQFF. The chain carries TRBV7-6 and TRBJ2-1, with D tentatively TRBD1 or TRBD2 (6 bases each). There are 15 residues in the CDR3. Germline lookup yields CDR1 SGHVS and CDR2 FNYEAQ. The variable domain in full, with the rest retrieved from reference TRBV7-6 and TRBJ2-1, is GAGVSQSPRYKVTKRGQDVALRCDPISGHVSLYWYRQALGQGPEFLTYFNYEAQQDKSGLPNDRFSAERPEGSISTLTIQRTEQRDSAMYRCTSSLEGDPYNEQFFGPGTRLTVL.

This clonotype was recorded once. The genes are TRBV4-1 and TRBJ2-3; D possibly corresponds to TRBD2 (6 bases). V gave up 0 bases and J gave up 4 bases, with 11 bases separating them. Germline values: CDR1 MGHRA, CDR2 YSYEKL. There are 15 residues in the CDR3. The CDR3 DNA is TGCGCCAGCAGCCAAGATGGGCGGGGCGCAGATACGCAGTATTTT. It codes for CASSQDGRGADTQYF.

The rearrangement uses TRBV6-5 and TRBJ1-2, with D possibly TRBD1 on 5 matching bases. The V and J ends lost 2 bases and 7 bases respectively, with 20 bases between them. This CDR3 is built from 16 residues. Per the germline V gene, CDR1 is MNHEY and CDR2 is SVGAGI. CDR3 sequence reads: CASSYTAGGVPRGYTF. Written as DNA, the CDR3 is TGTGCCAGCAGTTACACAGCAGGAGGGGTCCCCCGTGGCTACACCTTC.